The 22 T cell receptor beta chains in this list originate from one sample, sequenced in a study of OX40 agonist ivuxolimab in advanced cancers. Only in-frame clones appear in the TCRdb table, and some are missing; sequencing was by immunoSEQ multiplex PCR. This sample has roughly 96,000 clones; under 85% occur once, and the top ten carry 5.8%. The sample was CD4+ or CD8+ T cells sorted from blood, taken in a trial of the OX40 agonist ivuxolimab. These receptors came from an adult with an advanced solid tumor such as melanoma, head and neck, liver or kidney cancer.

The chain's CDR3 is CSVSKGAGPYNEQFF. The CDR3 region has the DNA TGCAGCGTTTCAAAGGGGGCAGGACCCTACAATGAGCAGTTCTTC. The chain uses TRBV29-1 and TRBJ2-1; TRBD1 agrees at 7 bases. CDR1 is SQVTM, CDR2 ANQGSEA, per germline. The CDR3 covers 15 residues. Trimming removed 5 bases from V and 2 bases from J; junction bases left unmatched: 9.

About this clone itself: The same CDR3 arises from other DNA sequences in this sample as well. The V and J genes are TRBV9 and TRBJ2-7; 8 nucleotides match TRBD2. Germline-derived CDR1 and CDR2 are SGDLS and YYNGEE. V was clipped by 0 bases and J by 0 bases; unmatched bases: 2. This CDR3 has 15 residues. DNA for the CDR3: TGTGCCAGCAGCGTAGGCCTAGCGGGCTCCTACGAGCAGTACTTC. It encodes CASSVGLAGSYEQYF.

This sequence joins TRBV6-5 and TRBJ1-2, with D tentatively TRBD1 (6 bases). V lost 6 bases to trimming and J lost 5 bases, with 7 bases between them. The germline CDR1 and CDR2 sequences are MNHEY and SVGAGI. This CDR3 region has 11 residues. The CDR3 bases are TGTGCCAGCAGGACAGGTTATGGCTACACCTTC. Protein sequence: CASRTGYGYTF.

V usage is TRBV27 and J usage is TRBJ1-1; D is undetermined. The CDR3 covers 13 residues. The V gene's germline CDR1 is MNHEY and CDR2 SMNVEV (reference sequence). Trimming shortened V by 3 bases and J by 5 bases, and 10 bases separated the two germline ends. Here the CDR3 reads CASSFFGVTEAFF. The CDR3 nucleotides read TGTGCCAGCAGTTTCTTCGGGGTAACTGAAGCTTTCTTT.

The chain combines TRBV7-3 with TRBJ1-2, with D uncertain. Trimming pared 2 bases from V and 0 bases from J, leaving 19 bases between. The CDR3 has 18 amino acids. CDR1 and CDR2 from the germline V gene are SGHTA and FQGTGA. DNA for the CDR3: TGTGCCAGCAGCTTACCCTGGACGGCTGAGATGCCTAACTATGGCTACACCTTC. This gives the protein CASSLPWTAEMPNYGYTF.

This rearrangement joins TRBV7-2 to TRBJ1-2; D uncertain. V was trimmed by 6 bases and J by 0 bases, leaving 8 bases between them. Germline lookup yields CDR1 SGHTA and CDR2 FQGNSA. This CDR3 contains 13 residues. This CDR3 is CASSLTSNYGYTF. CDR3 coding DNA: TGTGCCAGCAGTCTGACATCTAACTATGGCTACACCTTC. The full variable domain, completed using reference TRBV7-2 and TRBJ1-2, is GAGVSQSPSNKVTEKGKDVELRCDPISGHTALYWYRQSLGQGLEFLIYFQGNSAPDKSGLPSDRFSAERTGGSVSTLTIQRTQQEDSAVYLCASSLTSNYGYTFGSGTRLTVV.

The chain recombines TRBV27 with TRBJ1-5, with TRBD1 matching over 8 bases. Germline V gene sequence: CDR1 MNHEY, CDR2 SMNVEV (reference sequence). Trimming took 3 bases from V and 7 from J; bases not matched to a gene: 8. The length of the CDR3 is 15 residues. CDR3 amino acids: CASSLGGQGGQPQHF. The CDR3 DNA reads TGTGCCAGCAGTTTGGGAGGACAGGGAGGGCAGCCCCAGCATTTT.

The chain combines TRBV6-1 with TRBJ2-7, with D perhaps given as TRBD1 or TRBD2 (6 bases each). The CDR3 extends over 14 amino acids. Germline lookup yields CDR1 MNHNS and CDR2 SASEGT. V was pared by 4 bases and J by 3 bases, with 13 bases between. DNA of the CDR3: TGTGCCAGCAGTGGACGGGGGCGCAACTACGAGCAGTACTTC. It translates to CASSGRGRNYEQYF.

The rearrangement uses TRBV11-1 and TRBJ2-2; a possible D gene is TRBD2 (5 bases). Trimming stripped 5 bases from V and 6 bases from J, with 16 bases between. This CDR3 has 15 amino acids. Looked up from germline, CDR1 is SGHAT and CDR2 is FQDESV (reference sequence). The CDR3 protein is CASSPLRERPGELFF. CDR3 nucleotides: TGTGCCAGCAGCCCGTTAAGGGAGAGGCCCGGGGAGCTGTTTTTT.

V and J are TRBV10-3 and TRBJ1-1, with 9 bases that match TRBD1. Germline V gene lookup returns CDR1 ENHRY and CDR2 SYGVKD. The CDR3 runs to 15 residues. Trimming took 4 bases from V and 6 from J; bases not matched to a gene: 9. In DNA, the CDR3 is TGTGCCATCAGTGCAACAGGGGGCGAGGGTGCTGAAGCTTTCTTT. It is translated as CAISATGGEGAEAFF.

This clone is a singleton in its sample. The rearrangement links TRBV30 to TRBJ1-1; D is ambiguous. The germline CDR1 and CDR2 sequences are GTSNPN and SVGIG (reference sequence). This CDR3 spans 12 amino acids. With 2 bases removed from V and 12 bases from J, the gap between germline ends came to 16 bases. The CDR3 reads CAWSSGVPGSFF. As DNA, the CDR3 is TGTGCCTGGAGTAGCGGGGTGCCGGGGTCTTTCTTT.

This clone ranks as medium-sized. The genes are TRBV7-9 and TRBJ2-1; the D gene is possibly TRBD2 (6 bases). Germline CDR1 SEHNR, CDR2 FQNEAQ (reference sequence). The CDR3 has 16 residues. The ends were cut back, 1 base at V and 7 bases at J, with 17 bases in the middle. The CDR3 reads CASSLEEAGSNNEQFF. The CDR3 nucleotides read TGTGCCAGCAGCTTAGAGGAGGCCGGGAGTAATAATGAGCAGTTCTTC. Full variable domain (missing parts from reference TRBV7-9 and TRBJ2-1): DTGVSQNPRHKITKRGQNVTFRCDPISEHNRLYWYRQTLGQGPEFLTYFQNEAQLEKSRLLSDRFSAERPKGSFSTLEIQRTEQGDSAMYLCASSLEEAGSNNEQFFGPGTRLTVL.

The chain joins TRBV29-1 to TRBJ2-3; D gene uncertain. Looked up from germline, CDR1 is SQVTM and CDR2 is ANQGSEA. Trimming stripped 6 bases from V and 2 bases from J, with 6 bases between. This CDR3 comprises 11 residues. The CDR3 here is CSVSHTDTQYF. In nucleotides, the CDR3 is TGCAGCGTCTCCCACACAGATACGCAGTATTTT.

This clone has a single count. This rearrangement joins TRBV6-1 to TRBJ1-5, with 9 bases fitting TRBD1. CDR3 length: 17 residues. Germline loops: CDR1 MNHNS, CDR2 SASEGT. V gave up 2 bases and J gave up 2 bases; unmatched junction bases: 7. The CDR3 reads CASSEIRGQGGNQPQHF. The CDR3, as DNA: TGTGCCAGCAGTGAAATTCGGGGACAGGGTGGCAATCAGCCCCAGCATTTT.

The J gene is TRBJ2-3, the V gene TRBV6-5; unclear D gene. Trimming removed 8 bases at V and 2 bases at J, with 11 bases between. CDR1 MNHEY and CDR2 SVGAGI come from the germline V gene. The CDR3 sequence is 13 residues long. The CDR3 DNA is TGTGCCAGCGGCCAAACAGACACAGATACGCAGTATTTT. Protein sequence: CASGQTDTDTQYF.

This clone was detected ten times or more. The V call is TRBV9, the J call TRBJ1-2; the match to TRBD1 covers 11 bases. The CDR3 totals 16 residues. Germline V lookup: CDR1 SGDLS, CDR2 YYNGEE. V lost 0 bases to trimming and J lost 6 bases; unmatched junction nucleotides: 7. Here the CDR3 reads CASSVGTGGAGHGYTF. DNA for the CDR3: TGTGCCAGCAGCGTAGGGACAGGGGGCGCAGGCCATGGCTACACCTTC.

The chain is built from TRBV11-2 and TRBJ1-1; no clear D gene. The CDR3 extends over 15 amino acids. CDR1 is SGHAT, CDR2 FQNNGV, per germline. Trimming shortened V by 1 base and J by 3 bases, and 12 bases separated the two germline ends. This chain's CDR3 is CASSLVAWTDTEAFF. The CDR3 bases are TGTGCCAGCAGCTTAGTTGCCTGGACGGACACTGAAGCTTTCTTT. Together with reference TRBV11-2 and TRBJ1-1, the CDR3 gives the full variable domain: EAGVAQSPRYKIIEKRQSVAFWCNPISGHATLYWYQQILGQGPKLLIQFQNNGVVDDSQLPKDRFSAERLKGVDSTLKIQPAKLEDSAVYLCASSLVAWTDTEAFFGQGTRLTVV.

The chain links TRBV7-9 to TRBJ1-1; 8 bases match TRBD1. V was clipped by 5 bases and J by 8 bases; unmatched bases: 10. The CDR3 is 14 residues long. Germline values: CDR1 SEHNR, CDR2 FQNEAQ (reference sequence). The CDR3 region is CASSETDRGGEAFF. The CDR3 DNA reads as TGTGCCAGCAGCGAGACTGACAGGGGCGGGGAAGCTTTCTTT.

This clone was detected only once. For the CDR3, the DNA is TGTGCCAGTAGTCCGGGATACCTAGGGGACCAGCCCCAGCATTTT. Encoded protein: CASSPGYLGDQPQHF. This chain uses TRBV19 with TRBJ1-5, with D possibly TRBD1 on 5 matching bases. The CDR3 covers 15 residues. CDR1 and CDR2 from the germline V gene are LNHDA and SQIVND (reference sequence). Between the trimmed V and J ends, which lost 5 bases and 7 bases, there was a span of 18 bases.

The CDR3 DNA sequence: TGTGCCGGCTCCAGGGGGGGTACAGATACGCAGTATTTT. Translating gives CAGSRGGTDTQYF. The gene calls are TRBV9 and TRBJ2-3; D might be TRBD1 or TRBD2, each matching 7 bases. There are 13 residues in the CDR3. Germline CDR1 and CDR2: SGDLS and YYNGEE. With 10 bases removed from V and 3 bases from J, the gap between germline ends came to 15 bases.

This chain uses TRBV9 with TRBJ1-3; TRBD1 aligns across 9 bases. The ends lost 3 bases at V and 4 bases at J; junction bases unmatched: 17. This CDR3 is 19 amino acids long. Germline V gene lookup returns CDR1 SGDLS and CDR2 YYNGEE. CDR3 DNA: TGTGCCAGCAGCGATCCCCAGGGGACAGGGAGAATAGGGGGAAACACCATATATTTT. It is translated as CASSDPQGTGRIGGNTIYF. Full variable domain (outside the CDR3, taken from reference TRBV9 and TRBJ1-3): DSGVTQTPKHLITATGQRVTLRCSPRSGDLSVYWYQQSLDQGLQFLIQYYNGEERAKGNILERFSAQQFPDLHSELNLSSLELGDSALYFCASSDPQGTGRIGGNTIYFGEGSWLTVV.

The rearrangement links TRBV5-1 to TRBJ2-3; D call uncertain. V was trimmed by 0 bases and J by 0 bases, leaving 5 bases between them. CDR1 is SGHRS and CDR2 is YFSETQ in the germline V gene. This CDR3 has 14 residues. This CDR3 reads CASSLGHSTDTQYF. DNA of the CDR3: TGCGCCAGCAGCTTGGGACACAGCACAGATACGCAGTATTTT.